These 9 T cell receptor beta chains came from one sample sequenced in a study of PD-L1 blockade in urothelial cancer. The method was immunoSEQ multiplex PCR; TCRdb's version includes in-frame clones alone and lacks a portion of them. This table has around 100,000 clones, around 85% appearing once. Source: PBMCs, taken around atezolizumab (anti-PD-L1) treatment. Receptors originate from a middle-aged man with urothelial cancer.

This rearrangement joins TRBV19 to TRBJ2-1, with 8 positions matching TRBD1. The CDR3 is 16 residues long. Trimming at V came to 7 bases and at J to 7 bases, leaving 15 bases not matched to a gene. Germline V gives CDR1 LNHDA, CDR2 SQIVND (reference sequence). CDR3 sequence reads: CASNPGQDSILNEQFF. The CDR3 nucleotides are TGTGCCAGTAACCCGGGACAGGACTCTATTCTGAATGAGCAGTTCTTC.

The V call is TRBV28, the J call TRBJ1-2; 7 positions match TRBD1. CDR1 and CDR2 (germline): MDHEN, SYDVKM. The CDR3 is 17 amino acids. V shed 7 bases, J shed 5 bases, and the junction held 19 bases outside the gene matches. CDR3 protein: CASTPTAGTGVNYGYTF. DNA of the CDR3: TGTGCCAGCACCCCGACCGCCGGAACAGGGGTGAATTATGGCTACACCTTC.

The genes are TRBV10-3 and TRBJ2-5; TRBD2 matches at 7 bases. The CDR3 loop spans 14 amino acids. Per germline, CDR1 ENHRY and CDR2 SYGVKD. The J segment lost 3 bases and the V segment lost 2 bases, leaving 3 bases of the junction unmatched. The CDR3: CAISEGTNKETQYF. DNA of the CDR3: TGTGCCATCAGTGAGGGGACTAATAAAGAGACCCAGTACTTC.

The V gene is TRBV2, the J gene TRBJ2-1, with 9 bases that match TRBD1. Germline lookup yields CDR1 SNHLY and CDR2 FYNNEI. The CDR3 has 15 residues. V lost 5 bases, J lost 8 bases, and 10 bases stayed unmatched. The CDR3 coding sequence is TGTGCCAGCAGTTCGGACAGGGGCGGTAACTATGAGCAGTTCTTC. This codes for CASSSDRGGNYEQFF.

The chain combines TRBV18 with TRBJ2-4, with TRBD2 as a possible D gene (5 bases). V was trimmed by 2 bases and J by 0 bases, leaving 8 bases between them. CDR1 KGHSH and CDR2 LQKENI come from the germline V gene. There are 15 residues in the CDR3. The CDR3 DNA reads TGTGCCAGCTCACCAAACGCGGGAGCCAAAAACATTCAGTACTTC. As protein: CASSPNAGAKNIQYF.

This sequence joins TRBV7-9 and TRBJ2-5; TRBD1 might be the D (7 bases). V gave up 8 bases and J gave up 4 bases, with 20 bases separating them. CDR3 size: 15 residues. Germline V gene sequence: CDR1 SEHNR, CDR2 FQNEAQ (reference sequence). CDR3 in DNA: TGTGCCAGCGGCCCCCAGGGGGGAGGCGGAGAGACCCAGTACTTC. The encoded protein is CASGPQGGGGETQYF. Looking up the rest from reference TRBV7-9 and TRBJ2-5 gives the full variable domain: DTGVSQNPRHKITKRGQNVTFRCDPISEHNRLYWYRQTLGQGPEFLTYFQNEAQLEKSRLLSDRFSAERPKGSFSTLEIQRTEQGDSAMYLCASGPQGGGGETQYFGPGTRLLVL.

The rearrangement links TRBV5-4 to TRBJ1-5, with D unresolved. The CDR3 is 14 amino acids. The V end lost 3 bases, the J end lost 0 bases, and 7 bases lay between the germline ends. Germline CDR1 reads SGHNT; CDR2 reads YYREEE (reference sequence). Here the CDR3 reads CASSWRDSNQPQHF. The CDR3 DNA reads TGTGCCAGCAGCTGGAGGGATAGCAATCAGCCCCAGCATTTT.

The J gene is TRBJ2-5, the V gene TRBV5-4; tentatively, D is TRBD1 (5 bases). Trimming pared 4 bases from V and 4 bases from J, leaving 17 bases between. The CDR3 spans 15 residues. Per the germline V gene, CDR1 is SGHNT and CDR2 is YYREEE (reference sequence). The CDR3, as DNA: TGTGCCAGCAGCAGGTCGGCAGGGCGAGGAGAGACCCAGTACTTC. Translating gives CASSRSAGRGETQYF.

With regard to this clone: Other nucleotide sequences in the sample specify the same CDR3. The chain is built from TRBV19 and TRBJ2-7, with D unresolved. Germline loops: CDR1 LNHDA, CDR2 SQIVND (reference sequence). V lost 1 base to trimming and J lost 0 bases, with 7 bases between them. This CDR3 contains 14 residues. The CDR3 bases are TGTGCCAGTAGTATAGTGGCTGACTCCTACGAGCAGTACTTC. Amino acids: CASSIVADSYEQYF.